A single sample gave rise to the 17 T cell receptor beta chains below, sequenced in a study of post-analysis software for immune sequencing data. Unique molecular identifiers were carried by the TCR beta cDNA libraries. TCRdb fed the PCR reads into MiXCR, producing one record per CDR3 protein. The data contain 350,000 to 500,000 distinct CDR3 sequences, 30% to 40% of them singletons. The antigens these receptors bind are not known. Study-wide findings and caveats: About 5 TRBV segments were significantly more frequent in patients than in controls. TRBV5-6, TRBV5-1 and TRBV20-1 were among these segments.

The source material was blood. The receptor set was obtained from a girl aged 2-15 years with multiple sclerosis.

This clonotype was observed a single time. V usage is TRBV7-9 and J usage is TRBJ2-7, with D possibly being TRBD1 (7 bases). The V gene lost 5 bases and the J gene lost 5 bases, with 16 bases spanning the gap. The CDR3 length is 14 residues. Germline V gene sequence: CDR1 SEHNR, CDR2 FQNEAQ (reference sequence). Here the CDR3 reads CASSPQGGWNEQYF. CDR3 nucleotide sequence: TGTGCCAGCAGCCCTCAGGGGGGATGGAACGAGCAGTACTTC.

This rearrangement joins TRBV4-1 to TRBJ1-2, with D unclear. Germline values: CDR1 MGHRA, CDR2 YSYEKL. CDR3 length equals 12 residues. V lost 6 bases, J lost 3 bases, and 8 bases lay in between. The CDR3 nucleotides are TGCGCCAGCAGTAACCGATACTATGGCTACACCTTC. Its protein is CASSNRYYGYTF.

As to this clonotype: The germline gene is not matched at one end of the junction; a read error may be the cause. V and J are TRBV28 and TRBJ1-2; the D gene is possibly TRBD1 (5 bases). The germline gives CDR1 MDHEN, CDR2 SYDVKM. This CDR3 comprises 12 residues. CDR3 nucleotide sequence: TGTGCCAGCATCCAGGGCAACTATGGCTACATCTTC. Amino acid sequence: CASIQGNYGYIF.

The V and J genes are TRBV7-2 and TRBJ1-1, with 7 bases lining up with TRBD1. The CDR3 is made up of 17 amino acids. The germline V gene has CDR1 SGHTA and CDR2 FQGNSA. Trimming took 5 bases from V and 0 from J; bases not matched to a gene: 12. The CDR3 region has the DNA TGTGCCAGCAGCCAACGTCTCAGGGGGGCGATGAACACTGAAGCTTTCTTT. As protein: CASSQRLRGAMNTEAFF.

In its sample, this clonotype was seen a few times. The chain uses TRBV4-2 and TRBJ1-4; D gene unclear. Trimming removed 1 base at V and 5 bases at J, with 11 bases between. The V gene's germline CDR1 is LGHNA and CDR2 YNFKEQ. The CDR3 is 15 amino acids. CDR3 in DNA: TGTGCCAGCAGCCAAGTGGGGAGACCCAATGAAAAACTGTTTTTT. As protein: CASSQVGRPNEKLFF.

This clonotype came up a few times. The chain links TRBV2 to TRBJ2-6; tentatively, D is TRBD1 (6 bases). Germline CDR1 is SNHLY and CDR2 is FYNNEI. V was clipped by 5 bases and J by 0 bases, with 11 bases between them. There are 16 residues in the CDR3. CDR3 coding DNA: TGTGCCAGCAGTACGGGACACCGCTCTGGGGCCAACGTCCTGACTTTC. Encoded protein: CASSTGHRSGANVLTF.

The rearrangement joins TRBV7-9 to TRBJ2-1; 11 bases line up with TRBD2. J lost 0 bases, V lost 6 bases, and 7 bases had no gene match. The germline V gene has CDR1 SEHNR and CDR2 FQNEAQ (reference sequence). CDR3 size: 17 residues. DNA for the CDR3: TGTGCCAGCAGTGATGGGACTAGCGGAAGCTCCTACAATGAGCAGTTCTTC. Protein: CASSDGTSGSSYNEQFF.

The chain uses TRBV6-6 and TRBJ1-2, with D possibly matching TRBD1 (6 bases). CDR1 and CDR2 (germline): MNHNY, SVGAGI (reference sequence). CDR3 size: 12 residues. V was clipped by 8 bases and J by 8 bases, with 15 bases between them. The CDR3 protein is CASEGGPGGYTF. The CDR3, as DNA: TGTGCCAGCGAGGGGGGTCCCGGAGGCTACACCTTC.

The chain employs TRBV6-5 and TRBJ1-6; maybe TRBD1 (5 bases). This CDR3 contains 16 residues. V gave up 6 bases and J gave up 0 bases, with 12 bases separating them. Germline CDR1 MNHEY, CDR2 SVGAGI. CDR3 coding DNA: TGTGCCAGCAGGGGGCCCCTAAGCTCCTATAATTCACCCCTCCACTTT. It specifies CASRGPLSSYNSPLHF.

This clonotype occurred a few times. V gene TRBV5-1 combines with J gene TRBJ2-1; D perhaps matches TRBD2 (6 bases). Germline CDR1 reads SGHRS; CDR2 reads YFSETQ. V was shortened by 4 bases and J by 6 bases, with 14 bases between the two germline ends. The CDR3 length is 14 residues. CDR3 residues: CASSIYGTANEQFF. The CDR3 nucleotides read TGCGCCAGCAGCATCTACGGGACTGCCAATGAGCAGTTCTTC.

The chain employs TRBV6-5 and TRBJ2-7; D is perhaps TRBD1 or TRBD2 (5 bases each). The germline V gene encodes CDR1 MNHEY and CDR2 SVGAGI. The CDR3 covers 17 residues. V dropped 2 bases and J dropped 2 bases, with 19 bases sitting between them. The CDR3 DNA reads as TGTGCCAGCAGTTACCCGTGGGACCCCAAGGAAACCTACGAGCAGTACTTC. This gives the protein CASSYPWDPKETYEQYF.

The rearrangement uses TRBV28 and TRBJ2-7, with TRBD2 matching 9 bases. The J call may be mistaken, given a closer DNA end match to TRBJ2-5. This CDR3 region has 17 residues. Germline values: CDR1 MDHEN, CDR2 SYDVKM. The CDR3 is CASSFRGGLAEEETQYF. Here the CDR3 DNA reads TGTGCCAGCAGTTTTAGAGGGGGACTAGCAGAGGAGGAGACCCAGTACTTC.

This clonotype was observed a handful of times. This chain joins TRBV7-3 and TRBJ2-1, with D hard to call. Germline-derived CDR1 and CDR2 are SGHTA and FQGTGA. The CDR3 runs 15 residues. Trimming removed 3 bases from V and 2 bases from J, with 11 bases in between. The CDR3 DNA follows: TGTGCCAGCAGCTTGAGTAGTTTCCCCTACAATGAGCAGTTCTTC. It encodes CASSLSSFPYNEQFF.

This clonotype has a handful of counts. The chain uses TRBV6-2 or TRBV6-3 and TRBJ2-7, with D tentatively TRBD2 (5 bases). Deletions cut 3 bases from V and 6 bases from J, with 9 bases between. The CDR3 is made up of 12 amino acids. Germline CDR1 is MNHEY and CDR2 is SVGEGT. The CDR3 DNA reads as TGTGCCAGCAGTTATTTTGGGAGCGAGCAGTACTTC. Translating gives CASSYFGSEQYF.

The J gene is TRBJ2-5, the V gene TRBV27; D is uncertain. The CDR3 extends over 13 amino acids. Germline loops: CDR1 MNHEY, CDR2 SMNVEV (reference sequence). V shed 0 bases and J shed 3 bases, with 5 bases lying between them. CDR3 region: CASSLSNKETQYF. DNA for the CDR3: TGTGCCAGCAGTTTATCCAACAAAGAGACCCAGTACTTC.

To note about this clonotype: This CDR3 fails to terminate in the conserved phenylalanine or tryptophan, so it likely reflects a read error. The J gene is TRBJ2-3, the V gene TRBV6-6; no clear D gene. CDR1 and CDR2 from the germline V gene are MNHNY and SVGAGI (reference sequence). V was trimmed by 5 bases and J by 3 bases, leaving 3 bases between them. CDR3 size: 11 residues. The CDR3 coding sequence is TGTGCCAGCAGTACAACAGATACGCAGTATTTG. Translating gives CASSTTDTQYL.

The chain's CDR3 is CASSPSDGFYNSPLHF. The CDR3 region has the DNA TGTGCCAGCTCACCGTCGGACGGATTTTATAATTCACCCCTCCACTTT. The V call is TRBV18, the J call TRBJ1-6; D unresolved. The germline V and J ends were trimmed by 3 bases and 4 bases, with 13 bases remaining between them. Germline V gene lookup returns CDR1 KGHSH and CDR2 LQKENI. The CDR3 runs to 16 residues.